This record covers a single TCR beta chain. Its antigen remains unknown. The sample belongs to a study of cytomegalovirus exposure and HLA in healthy donors. Looking at the study overall: Researchers previously reported finding 90 million to 130 million unique TCR beta sequences from approximately 200 million T cells. General study points: Highest at DRB1 and lowest at HLA-C, TCR association rates differed among HLA loci in a later analysis.

The PCR used 60 Vbeta and 13 Jbeta primers. Method: immunoSEQ multiplex PCR; TCRdb's copy keeps in-frame clones and lacks some. The sample holds tens of thousands of clones, just under 85% seen once. This CDR3 spans 14 amino acids. The germline gives CDR1 KGHSH, CDR2 LQKENI. V was cut by 6 bases and J by 0 bases, with 11 bases left in between. In nominal health when sampled, donors likely had unrecorded immune exposures nonetheless. This chain links TRBV18 with TRBJ1-1; no definite D call. The material sequenced was PBMCs. This sequence originates from a woman younger than 35 in good health and CMV-seropositive. This CDR3 reads CASSPEFLNTEAFF. CDR3 sequence (DNA): TGTGCCAGCTCCCCCGAGTTTCTGAACACTGAAGCTTTCTTT.